This record concerns one T cell receptor (beta chain) sequence. Its antigen target is currently unknown. Per-base quality was not reported, and no clone a single base away is much larger than it. This sample stems from a study of blood T cell repertoires in COVID-19 (dated by TCRdb to the early 2020s). About the full investigation: Collaborator samples came from the United States, Italy and Spain and covered acute and convalescent phases of COVID-19. The prospective study material was composed of cDNA or gDNA derived from T cells, B-cell-depleted T cells, or PBMCs. Deeply sampled blood TCRbeta repertoires from subjects exposed to, actively infected with, or recovered from COVID-19 were included in the dataset. The repertoires were released in a freely available public database intended as a resource for research on the immune response to SARS-CoV-2. The samples were drawn from two sources: the first 160 participants of the ongoing ImmuneRACE study, and approximately 1,300 subjects contributed by 6 global collaborators. The sample metadata nearly always contained a de-identified subject ID, COVID-19 status, age in years and sex. Where available, HLA class I and class II types were obtained from metadata supplied by the sample provider rather than from assay-based typing. Paper-wide results and their limitations: How much clinical and demographic metadata was included differed by source and by participant, and the metadata was provided uncurated.

TCRbeta CDR3 regions were amplified from genomic DNA using the immunoSEQ Assay, a bias-controlled multiplex PCR. Per the original workflow: The number of nucleated cells in each sample was estimated by amplification of reference gene primers within the assay. To quantify the absolute abundance of each unique TCRbeta CDR3 rearrangement, sequence reads were collapsed and filtered. For each sample, productive Simpson clonality was calculated as the square root of Simpson's diversity index over productive rearrangements. The source is immuneACCESS, and TCRdb retained only in-frame sequences with V and J called. Part of the clones is not carried over; for the studies checked, unresolved V genes explain less than half of this, and the remainder is unexplained. For V, J and clone size, that table is used; D and trimming come from the DNA. This sample lists around 300,000 clones; 70% to 90% were detected once. The top ten constitute roughly 9.6% of the sample.

Whole blood was collected in K2EDTA tubes by collaborating institutions according to the institutions' own protocols. For TCRbeta analysis, collaborator samples were shipped as frozen whole blood, as isolated PBMCs, or as DNA extracted from either sample type. CDR3 length: 12 amino acids, cysteine to phenylalanine. Here the CDR3 DNA is all that survives: 36 bases in frame from base 1. CDR1 MNHEY and CDR2 SVGEGT were looked up in the germline V gene. At the junction V is shortened by 1 base and J by 8 bases, with 8 bases in between. The sequence joins TRBV6-2 or TRBV6-3 to TRBJ1-2, with an unclear D gene assignment. This sequence was found in a woman in her seventies with acute or convalescent COVID-19. The specimen sequenced was peripheral blood. The DNA is TGTGCCAGCAGTTACTGGGGAGTCGGCTACACCTTC. Its protein product is CASSYWGVGYTF.